The present T cell receptor beta chain was sequenced within a study of blood T cell repertoires in COVID-19. TCRdb's table, derived via immunoSEQ multiplex PCR, lists solely in-frame clones and lacks some. The table has approximately 65,000 clones, about three quarters seen once; the top ten hold roughly 20%. CDR1 is MDHEN and CDR2 is SYDVKM in the germline V gene. This CDR3 is 15 amino acids long. Trimming shortened V by 8 bases and J by 0 bases, and 13 bases separated the two germline ends. Sequences were obtained from peripheral blood. The TCR originated in a human donor in a cohort sampled during active COVID-19. This sequence joins TRBV28 and TRBJ1-4; D unresolved. CDR3 loop: CASRPQIATNEKLFF. In DNA form, the CDR3 reads TGTGCCAGCCGTCCACAGATAGCAACTAATGAAAAACTGTTTTTT. Based on the CDR3 plus reference TRBV28 and TRBJ1-4, the full variable domain is DVKVTQSSRYLVKRTGEKVFLECVQDMDHENMFWYRQDPGLGLRLIYFSYDVKMKEKGDIPEGYSVSREKKERFSLILESASTNQTSMYLCASRPQIATNEKLFFGSGTQLSVL.